One sample yielded the 20 T cell receptor beta chains listed below, sequenced in a study of T-cell memory formation after mild COVID-19 (dated by TCRdb to about 2021). The library was made by 5' RACE. The run used an Illumina NovaSeq 6000. The public reads were run again by TCRdb, first through fastp at Q25 and then through MiXCR, and only productive beta chains were kept. Rows merge per CDR3 protein into single entries with the most common DNA and genes. Here the sample has a few hundred thousand distinct CDR3 sequences; under 25% occur a single time. Roughly an eighth of the sample rests with the top ten. Material for sequencing was PBMCs or a T cell subset sorted from them (not recorded which). These TCRs come from an adult woman who had mild COVID-19 (a few samples of this study predate the infection). The sample titles of this study are shuffled in the database, so cell type and time point are left out; the donor was told from shared clones.

This clonotype was recorded a few times. The rearrangement joins TRBV24-1 to TRBJ2-1, with D possibly being TRBD1 (6 bases). Germline values: CDR1 KGHDR, CDR2 SFDVKD. The V end was cut by 6 bases, the J end by 2 bases, with 13 bases between. CDR3 length: 15 residues. The CDR3 bases are TGTGCCACCAGTAAGACAGGCGTCACCTACAATGAGCAGTTCTTC. It translates to CATSKTGVTYNEQFF.

This sequence joins TRBV12-3 or TRBV12-4 and TRBJ2-5; tentatively, D is TRBD2 (6 bases). This CDR3 is 15 amino acids long. V lost 4 bases and J 5 bases, leaving 17 bases between the germline ends. The CDR3 reads CASSYLGTPPETQYF. CDR3 coding DNA: TGTGCCAGCAGTTACCTCGGGACTCCGCCCGAGACCCAGTACTTC.

DNA for the CDR3: TGTGCCAGCAGTGAAAGGGATAGTACGCAGTATTTT. It encodes CASSERDSTQYF. This chain links TRBV6-1 with TRBJ2-3, with D hard to call. V was clipped by 2 bases and J by 8 bases, with 8 bases between them. Germline values: CDR1 MNHNS, CDR2 SASEGT. The CDR3 loop spans 12 amino acids.

The V gene is TRBV12-3 or TRBV12-4, the J gene TRBJ1-2; 7 nucleotides line up with TRBD1. There are 14 residues in the CDR3. J lost 4 bases, V lost 2 bases, and 4 bases had no gene match. The CDR3: CASSLRGPLYGYTF. CDR3 DNA sequence: TGTGCCAGCAGTTTAAGGGGGCCACTCTATGGCTACACCTTC.

This chain connects TRBV19 to TRBJ2-2; D might be TRBD1 or TRBD2, each matching 5 bases. Trimming cost V 2 bases and J 5 bases, with 12 bases left between them. Germline V CDR1 and CDR2: LNHDA, SQIVND (reference sequence). The CDR3 has 15 residues. The CDR3 loop is CASSIRQGGTGELFF. The DNA for the CDR3 is TGTGCCAGTAGTATACGGCAGGGCGGGACCGGGGAGCTGTTTTTT.

This clonotype occurred many times. The rearrangement joins TRBV20-1 to TRBJ2-2; D is possibly TRBD2 (6 bases). The CDR3 extends over 15 amino acids. V was cut by 0 bases and J by 4 bases, with 12 bases left in between. CDR1 DFQATT and CDR2 SNEGSKA come from the germline V gene (reference sequence). This CDR3 reads CSARDSRRGTGELFF. The CDR3 nucleotides are TGCAGTGCTAGAGATTCCAGGAGGGGCACCGGGGAGCTGTTTTTT.

This clonotype has a handful of counts. The CDR3 spells CASSGGDRRYVSYGYTF. The DNA of the CDR3 is TGTGCCAGCAGCGGCGGGGACAGGCGGTACGTTAGCTATGGCTACACCTTC. V gene TRBV3-1 combines with J gene TRBJ1-2, with 8 positions matching TRBD1. From germline, CDR1 is LGHDT and CDR2 YNNKEL (reference sequence). The ends lost 5 bases at V and 4 bases at J; junction bases unmatched: 15. The CDR3 is 17 amino acids.

A few counts support this clonotype. The rearrangement links TRBV27 to TRBJ2-7, with 8 bases that match TRBD1. CDR1 MNHEY and CDR2 SMNVEV come from the germline V gene (reference sequence). The length of the CDR3 is 17 residues. The trim removed 4 bases at V and 2 bases at J, leaving 13 bases unmatched. CDR3 sequence (DNA): TGTGCCAGCAGTTCTCTTCCAAGGACAGGGCTTACCTACGAGCAGTACTTC. It codes for CASSSLPRTGLTYEQYF.

The V and J genes are TRBV12-3 or TRBV12-4 and TRBJ1-2, with TRBD1 matching 10 bases. Losses at the gene ends were 6 bases for V and 0 bases for J; bases not matched to a gene: 10. CDR3 length equals 17 residues. The CDR3 DNA follows: TGTGCCAGCAGGCCCGCCGGGACAGGGGAATCTAACTATGGCTACACCTTC. It encodes CASRPAGTGESNYGYTF.

J is TRBJ1-2 and V is TRBV12-3 or TRBV12-4; TRBD1 matches at 11 bases. V was clipped by 6 bases and J by 4 bases; unmatched bases: 4. This CDR3 contains 14 residues. The CDR3 region has the DNA TGTGCCAGCAGACCGGACAGGGGGCCCTATGGCTACACCTTC. Its translation is CASRPDRGPYGYTF.

This chain uses TRBV15 with TRBJ1-4; no clear D gene. CDR3 length equals 14 residues. Trimming stripped 0 bases from V and 3 bases from J, with 5 bases between. Per the germline V gene, CDR1 is LNHNV and CDR2 is YYDKDF (reference sequence). The CDR3 is CATSRDRPNEKLFF. For the CDR3, the DNA is TGTGCCACCAGCAGAGATCGTCCTAATGAAAAACTGTTTTTT.

This clonotype was counted ten times or more. The rearrangement joins TRBV29-1 to TRBJ2-3; tentative D call: TRBD2 (6 bases). The V end lost 7 bases, the J end lost 1 base, and 18 bases lay between the germline ends. The CDR3 covers 15 residues. In germline, CDR1 is SQVTM, CDR2 ANQGSEA. For the CDR3, the DNA is TGCAGCGCTCCGATGGGTGGAGGGGGCACAGATACGCAGTATTTT. Its translation is CSAPMGGGGTDTQYF.

This clonotype has just a few counts. J is TRBJ1-2 and V is TRBV4-1; D is uncertain. CDR1 MGHRA and CDR2 YSYEKL come from the germline V gene. The CDR3 totals 16 residues. V was pared by 0 bases and J by 4 bases, with 15 bases between. CDR3 nucleotides: TGCGCCAGCAGCCAAGATCAGCGATCGGGGAGCTATGGCTACACCTTC. It encodes CASSQDQRSGSYGYTF.

The chain combines TRBV7-6 with TRBJ2-7; D remains unclear. The V gene's germline CDR1 is SGHVS and CDR2 FNYEAQ. The germline V and J ends were trimmed by 1 base and 1 base, with 14 bases remaining between them. CDR3 length: 16 amino acids. CDR3 DNA sequence: TGTGCCAGCAGCTTAGGCGCTTCTGCCAAGTCCTACGAGCAGTACTTC. Its translation is CASSLGASAKSYEQYF. Full variable domain (outside the CDR3, taken from reference TRBV7-6 and TRBJ2-7): GAGVSQSPRYKVTKRGQDVALRCDPISGHVSLYWYRQALGQGPEFLTYFNYEAQQDKSGLPNDRFSAERPEGSISTLTIQRTEQRDSAMYRCASSLGASAKSYEQYFGPGTRLTVT.

This clonotype was counted only a few times. V gene TRBV7-9 combines with J gene TRBJ2-1; 9 nucleotides agree with TRBD1. CDR3 length: 14 residues. Trimming took 4 bases from V and 6 from J; bases not matched to a gene: 4. CDR1 and CDR2 (germline): SEHNR, FQNEAQ (reference sequence). The CDR3 nucleotides read TGTGCCAGCAGCTCGGACAGGGGCCCCAATGAGCAGTTCTTC. Residues: CASSSDRGPNEQFF.

This sequence joins TRBV29-1 and TRBJ1-2; no clear D. Trimming took off 0 bases at V and 5 bases at J, with 4 bases between the two ends. This CDR3 has 11 amino acids. Germline V gives CDR1 SQVTM, CDR2 ANQGSEA. The CDR3 DNA is TGCAGCGTTGAAGAGGTGTATGGCTACACCTTC. Residues: CSVEEVYGYTF.

This chain joins TRBV14 and TRBJ2-7, with a weak D call TRBD1 (5 bases). This CDR3 contains 13 residues. Germline CDR1 and CDR2: SGHDN and FVKESK. V was pared by 5 bases and J by 5 bases, with 13 bases between. CDR3 DNA: TGTGCCAGCAGCAAACTGGGGCTCCACGAGCAGTACTTC. Translated: CASSKLGLHEQYF.

This clonotype appeared many times. The chain has TRBV24-1 and TRBJ2-3; 11 positions match TRBD1. The CDR3 covers 20 residues. V dropped 3 bases and J dropped 2; count of bases not matched to a gene: 15. In germline, CDR1 is KGHDR, CDR2 SFDVKD. CDR3 nucleotides: TGTGCCACCAGTGATCCTCGTGGGACAGGGGGGAATACTGTCACAGATACGCAGTATTTT. Protein product: CATSDPRGTGGNTVTDTQYF.

V and J are TRBV6-2 or TRBV6-3 and TRBJ2-1; no clear D gene. The CDR3 runs 14 residues. From germline, CDR1 is MNHEY and CDR2 SVGEGT. CDR3 sequence reads: CATSSGKSYNEQFF. The CDR3 nucleotides read TGTGCAACCAGCAGTGGGAAATCCTACAATGAGCAGTTCTTC.

This clonotype was seen only a few times. V usage is TRBV10-3 and J usage is TRBJ2-5, with 7 bases fitting TRBD1. The CDR3 runs to 11 residues. CDR1 ENHRY and CDR2 SYGVKD come from the germline V gene. J lost 4 bases, V lost 10 bases, and 3 bases had no gene match. The CDR3: CATGTVETQYF. CDR3 in DNA: TGTGCCACAGGGACAGTAGAGACCCAGTACTTC.